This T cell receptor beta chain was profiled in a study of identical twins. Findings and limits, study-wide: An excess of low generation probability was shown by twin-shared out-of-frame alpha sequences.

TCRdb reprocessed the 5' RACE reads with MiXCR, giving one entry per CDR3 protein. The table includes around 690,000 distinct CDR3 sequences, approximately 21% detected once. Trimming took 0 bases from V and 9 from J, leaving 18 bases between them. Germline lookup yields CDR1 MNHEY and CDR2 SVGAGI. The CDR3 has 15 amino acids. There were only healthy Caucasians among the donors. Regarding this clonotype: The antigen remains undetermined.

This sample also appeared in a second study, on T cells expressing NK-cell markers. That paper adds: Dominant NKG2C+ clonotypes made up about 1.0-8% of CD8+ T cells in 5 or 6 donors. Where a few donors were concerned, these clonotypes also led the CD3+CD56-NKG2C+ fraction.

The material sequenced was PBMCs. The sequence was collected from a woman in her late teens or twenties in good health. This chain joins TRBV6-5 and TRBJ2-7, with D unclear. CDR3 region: CASSYSRIYFGGQYF. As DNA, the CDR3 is TGTGCCAGCAGTTACTCGAGGATATACTTCGGCGGGCAGTACTTC.